This entry lists 5 T cell receptor beta chains sequenced from one sample in a study of blood T cell repertoires in COVID-19. Measured with immunoSEQ multiplex PCR; TCRdb has only the in-frame clones, and not every one. In the table there are 150,000 or so clones, roughly 84% of which are singletons. Sequencing was done on a sample of peripheral blood. The receptors here all came from a man in his 60s with COVID-19, enrolled during active disease.

This chain links TRBV28 with TRBJ2-7; 7 bases map to TRBD1. There are 13 residues in the CDR3. Trimming removed 6 bases from V and 2 bases from J; junction bases left unmatched: 4. Per the germline V gene, CDR1 is MDHEN and CDR2 is SYDVKM. CDR3 sequence: CASSRGTTYEQYF. DNA for the CDR3: TGTGCCAGCAGCAGGGGGACCACCTACGAGCAGTACTTC.

The chain combines TRBV19 with TRBJ1-1; TRBD1 matches at 8 bases. The CDR3 length is 15 residues. Germline loops: CDR1 LNHDA, CDR2 SQIVND (reference sequence). Trimming at V came to 6 bases and at J to 4 bases, leaving 10 bases not matched to a gene. In DNA form, the CDR3 reads TGTGCCAGTAGCTCGACCAGGACAGGGTCCACTGAAGCTTTCTTT. Its translation: CASSSTRTGSTEAFF. Together with reference TRBV19 and TRBJ1-1, the CDR3 gives the full variable domain: DGGITQSPKYLFRKEGQNVTLSCEQNLNHDAMYWYRQDPGQGLRLIYYSQIVNDFQKGDIAEGYSVSREKKESFPLTVTSAQKNPTAFYLCASSSTRTGSTEAFFGQGTRLTVV.

The genes are TRBV19 and TRBJ2-2; 14 bases fit TRBD2. After removal of 7 bases from V and 1 base from J, the junction contained 5 bases not matched to a gene. Germline-derived CDR1 and CDR2 are LNHDA and SQIVND (reference sequence). The CDR3 consists of 17 residues. CDR3 region: CASTPTSGRVNTGELFF. The CDR3 nucleotides read TGTGCCAGTACTCCGACTAGCGGGAGGGTGAACACCGGGGAGCTGTTTTTT.

This chain connects TRBV6-2 or TRBV6-3 to TRBJ2-7; 7 nucleotides line up with TRBD2. The germline V gene encodes CDR1 MNHEY and CDR2 SVGEGT. This CDR3 is 13 amino acids long. V dropped 4 bases and J dropped 3; count of bases not matched to a gene: 3. DNA for the CDR3: TGTGCCAGCAGTTTCGGGGGGATCTACGAGCAGTACTTC. Translation: CASSFGGIYEQYF.

The rearrangement joins TRBV21-1 to TRBJ1-5; the D segment call TRBD1 is taken from the table without a DNA check. TRBV21-1 is termed a pseudogene. CDR3 length: 17 amino acids. DNA of the CDR3: TGTGCCAGCCCACAGAATGCCGGGACAGGGGAGGGACAGCCCCAGCATTTT. Protein product: CASPQNAGTGEGQPQHF.